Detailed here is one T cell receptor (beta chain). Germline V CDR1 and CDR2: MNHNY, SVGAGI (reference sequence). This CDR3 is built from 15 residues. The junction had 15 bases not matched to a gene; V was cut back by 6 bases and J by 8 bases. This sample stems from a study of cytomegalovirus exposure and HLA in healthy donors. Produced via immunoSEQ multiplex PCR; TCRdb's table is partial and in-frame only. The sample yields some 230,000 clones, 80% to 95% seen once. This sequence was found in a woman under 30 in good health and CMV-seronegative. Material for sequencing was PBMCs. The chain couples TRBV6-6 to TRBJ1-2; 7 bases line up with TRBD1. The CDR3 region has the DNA TGTGCCAGCAGCCGCCCCTTACAGGGGATGGACGGCTACACCTTC. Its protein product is CASSRPLQGMDGYTF.